Following are 18 T cell receptor beta chains from one sample sequenced in a study of blood T cell repertoires in COVID-19. Clones were sequenced by immunoSEQ multiplex PCR, and TCRdb holds only the in-frame ones, with some missing. The sample consists of more than 35,000 clones, about 88% of them appearing once. Input material: peripheral blood. These receptors all come from a human donor in a cohort sampled during active COVID-19.

The gene calls are TRBV6-5 and TRBJ1-5; D may be TRBD1 (6 bases). V was shortened by 5 bases and J by 2 bases, with 13 bases between the two germline ends. Per germline, CDR1 MNHEY and CDR2 SVGAGI. The CDR3 is 15 amino acids. This CDR3 is CASSQGIVGNQPQHF. The CDR3 DNA follows: TGTGCCAGCAGTCAGGGGATTGTTGGCAATCAGCCCCAGCATTTT.

The chain links TRBV19 to TRBJ1-5; D not certain. Trimming cost V 4 bases and J 4 bases, with 11 bases left between them. From germline, CDR1 is LNHDA and CDR2 SQIVND (reference sequence). This CDR3 has 14 residues. The CDR3: CASSRAGLNQPQHF. In DNA, the CDR3 is TGTGCCAGTAGTAGGGCAGGATTAAATCAGCCCCAGCATTTT.

The chain uses TRBV7-2 and TRBJ2-1; possibly TRBD2 for D (6 bases). Trimming cost V 2 bases and J 1 base, with 12 bases left between them. The CDR3 runs to 16 residues. Germline lookup yields CDR1 SGHTA and CDR2 FQGNSA. CDR3 coding DNA: TGTGCCAGCAGCTTACCCGGGACTTCTTCCTACAATGAGCAGTTCTTC. Translating it yields CASSLPGTSSYNEQFF.

The chain links TRBV18 to TRBJ2-7; maybe TRBD2 (6 bases). Germline CDR1 KGHSH, CDR2 LQKENI. The CDR3 loop spans 16 amino acids. V was shortened by 3 bases and J by 4 bases, with 19 bases between the two germline ends. The CDR3 nucleotides are TGTGCCAGCTCACCGTCGGGACTCCAGCTCTGGTACGAGCAGTACTTC. This encodes CASSPSGLQLWYEQYF.

This clone was seen a few times. The chain uses TRBV14 and TRBJ2-1, with a tentative D call TRBD2 (5 bases). With 0 bases removed from V and 3 bases from J, the gap between germline ends came to 12 bases. Germline V gene sequence: CDR1 SGHDN, CDR2 FVKESK. CDR3 length: 16 amino acids. The CDR3 region has the DNA TGTGCCAGCAGCCAAGAGCTGATACGGGACTACAATGAGCAGTTCTTC. Its translation is CASSQELIRDYNEQFF.

The gene calls are TRBV5-5 and TRBJ2-1; the D gene is possibly TRBD1 (8 bases). Germline loops: CDR1 SGHKS, CDR2 YYEKEE (reference sequence). There are 16 residues in the CDR3. Between the trimmed V and J ends, which lost 4 bases and 2 bases, there was a span of 16 bases. CDR3 DNA: TGTGCCAGCAGCCAGGGACTACAGGGGGCCTACAATGAGCAGTTCTTC. It encodes CASSQGLQGAYNEQFF.

CDR3 sequence reads: CASSFNLGTGTGANVLTF. Written as DNA, the CDR3 is TGTGCCAGCAGCTTCAACCTTGGGACAGGGACCGGGGCCAACGTCCTGACTTTC. The chain has TRBV11-2 and TRBJ2-6; 9 positions match TRBD1. Germline assignment: CDR1 SGHAT and CDR2 FQNNGV. CDR3 length: 18 residues. The V and J ends lost 3 bases and 4 bases, in that order; junction bases with no gene match: 10.

The J gene is TRBJ1-5, the V gene TRBV5-5; TRBD1 is a possible D gene (6 bases). Per germline, CDR1 SGHKS and CDR2 YYEKEE (reference sequence). This CDR3 has 15 amino acids. V lost 0 bases to trimming and J lost 6 bases, with 13 bases between them. The CDR3 DNA reads TGTGCCAGCAGCTTGGGCAGGGGATCAGGTCAGCCCCAGCATTTT. This gives the protein CASSLGRGSGQPQHF.

This clone has a handful of counts. This chain joins TRBV30 and TRBJ1-3, with a weak D call TRBD1 (5 bases). CDR3 size: 14 residues. The V and J ends lost 2 bases and 0 bases respectively, with 8 bases between them. Germline assignment: CDR1 GTSNPN and CDR2 SVGIG (reference sequence). The CDR3 coding sequence is TGTGCCTGGAGTTACAGGAACTCTGGAAACACCATATATTTT. Protein: CAWSYRNSGNTIYF.

V and J are TRBV11-2 and TRBJ2-1; TRBD2 matches 7 bases. The V gene's germline CDR1 is SGHAT and CDR2 FQNNGV. This CDR3 spans 15 amino acids. The ends lost 3 bases at V and 4 bases at J; junction bases unmatched: 6. Written as DNA, the CDR3 is TGTGCCAGCAGCTTCAGTCGGGAGGCTTACAATGAGCAGTTCTTC. Encoded protein: CASSFSREAYNEQFF.

This chain connects TRBV6-4 to TRBJ1-1, with TRBD1 as a possible D gene (6 bases). Trimming took 6 bases from V and 5 from J, leaving 19 bases between them. Per the germline V gene, CDR1 is MRHNA and CDR2 is SNTAGT. The CDR3 length is 15 residues. CDR3 DNA: TGTGCCAGCAGGCGTCAACAGGGTACGGATACTGAAGCTTTCTTT. Its protein product is CASRRQQGTDTEAFF.

Points on this clone: Other DNA sequences from this sample encode an identical CDR3 as well. V and J are TRBV20-1 and TRBJ1-2, with 11 bases aligning to TRBD1. V shed 3 bases, J shed 7 bases, and the junction held 13 bases outside the gene matches. The germline gives CDR1 DFQATT, CDR2 SNEGSKA (reference sequence). This CDR3 spans 16 amino acids. The CDR3: CSASMKPGQGVGGYTF. The CDR3 DNA sequence: TGCAGTGCTAGTATGAAACCGGGACAGGGGGTGGGTGGCTACACCTTC.

The V gene is TRBV18, the J gene TRBJ1-1, with a tentative D call TRBD1 (5 bases). CDR3 length: 15 amino acids. The germline gives CDR1 KGHSH, CDR2 LQKENI. Trimming took off 0 bases at V and 4 bases at J, with 12 bases between the two ends. CDR3 protein: CASSPPGGSSTEAFF. The DNA of the CDR3 is TGTGCCAGCTCACCACCTGGGGGGAGTAGCACTGAAGCTTTCTTT.

The V call is TRBV27, the J call TRBJ2-1, with TRBD2 matching 10 bases. The CDR3 has 16 amino acids. Per germline, CDR1 MNHEY and CDR2 SMNVEV (reference sequence). J gave up 4 bases and V 3 bases, and 6 bases lay outside the gene matches. This chain's CDR3 is CASSFLAGEGYNEQFF. CDR3 DNA: TGTGCCAGCAGTTTCCTAGCGGGAGAGGGGTACAATGAGCAGTTCTTC.

This clone appeared a single time. The CDR3 loop is CASRRDRGEKLFF. DNA of the CDR3: TGTGCCAGCAGACGGGACAGAGGTGAAAAACTGTTTTTT. The chain joins TRBV5-8 to TRBJ1-4, with TRBD1 matching over 7 bases. V shed 5 bases and J 7 bases; nucleotides not matched to a gene: 5. CDR1 SGHTS and CDR2 YDEGEE come from the germline V gene. There are 13 residues in the CDR3.

The chain recombines TRBV28 with TRBJ2-7; 8 bases line up with TRBD1. This CDR3 comprises 15 residues. The germline V gene has CDR1 MDHEN and CDR2 SYDVKM. V lost 4 bases to trimming and J lost 0 bases; unmatched junction nucleotides: 5. CDR3 protein: CASSSTGVSSYEQYF. The CDR3 DNA follows: TGTGCCAGCAGTTCGACAGGGGTCAGCTCCTACGAGCAGTACTTC.

Points on this clone: The germline gene is not matched at one end of the junction; a read error may be the cause. V and J are TRBV7-3 and TRBJ2-1, with 10 bases matching TRBD2. This CDR3 region has 16 residues. Germline CDR1 is SGHTA and CDR2 is FQGTGA. In DNA form, the CDR3 reads TGTGCCAGCAGCCTAACCCGGCTAGCGGGAGTGGATGAGCAGTTCTTC. This sequence encodes CASSLTRLAGVDEQFF.

This chain uses TRBV28 with TRBJ2-7, with a tentative D call TRBD2 (7 bases). CDR1 is MDHEN, CDR2 SYDVKM, per germline. V lost 5 bases and J lost 7, with 18 bases in between. The CDR3 runs to 14 residues. The CDR3 coding sequence is TGTGCCAGCAGTCCCCCCGGGGGGCGGTTTGAGCAGTACTTC. Protein product: CASSPPGGRFEQYF.